One sample yielded the 15 T cell receptor beta chains listed below, sequenced in a study of regulatory T cells in long-lasting Graves disease. Time point given: newly diagnosed GD, antithyroid drugs for less than 3 months. Making the TCR library involved RNA that had been extracted from PBMCs. Investigators prepared the TCR beta libraries by applying iRepertoire HTBI primers and Arm-PCR of CDR3 regions. TCRdb re-analysed the multiplex PCR reads in MiXCR, keeping a single row per CDR3 protein. The sample records 380,000 or so distinct CDR3 sequences, 15% to 20% being singletons. The same sample was also used in a study of T cells in Graves' hyperthyroidism and ophthalmopathy.

The material was peripheral blood mononuclear cells (PBMCs), obtained at new diagnosis, from a patient treated with antithyroid drugs. Receptors originate from a woman under 30 with Graves disease.

A remark on this clonotype: This could be a read error, since a much larger clone is one nucleotide away. The CDR3 does not close with the conserved phenylalanine or tryptophan, likely indicating a read error. The rearrangement joins TRBV9 to TRBJ2-7, with TRBD2 matching over 8 bases. CDR3 length: 14 amino acids. Unmatched junction bases numbered 9, after V lost 3 bases and J lost 7 bases. Germline V CDR1 and CDR2: SGDLS, YYNGEE. The CDR3 region is CASSAPGTSSEQYL. The CDR3 nucleotides are TGTGCCAGCAGCGCCCCCGGGACTAGTAGTGAGCAGTACCTC.

The V gene is TRBV4-1, the J gene TRBJ2-1, with 10 bases aligning to TRBD2. V was clipped by 4 bases and J by 6 bases; unmatched bases: 6. The CDR3 consists of 15 residues. Germline V CDR1 and CDR2: MGHRA, YSYEKL. In DNA, the CDR3 is TGCGCCAGCAGCCCGTGGGGGACTAGCGTCAATGAGCAGTTCTTC. Amino acid sequence: CASSPWGTSVNEQFF.

The chain combines TRBV5-8 with TRBJ2-7; D uncertain. Germline CDR1 SGHTS, CDR2 YDEGEE. The CDR3 has 15 residues. V was clipped by 0 bases and J by 6 bases, with 16 bases between them. CDR3 loop: CASSLEGILGGEQYF. The CDR3 DNA reads as TGTGCCAGCAGCTTGGAAGGGATCCTAGGTGGCGAGCAGTACTTC. Looking up the rest from reference TRBV5-8 and TRBJ2-7 gives the full variable domain: EAGVTQSPTHLIKTRGQQATLRCSPISGHTSVYWYQQALGLGLQFLLWYDEGEERNRGNFPPRFSGRQFPNYSSELNVNALELEDSALYLCASSLEGILGGEQYFGPGTRLTVT.

This clonotype has ten or more counts. This chain uses TRBV6-5 with TRBJ2-2, with D perhaps given as TRBD1 or TRBD2 (6 bases each). The germline CDR1 and CDR2 sequences are MNHEY and SVGAGI. The CDR3 sequence is 17 residues long. Trimming left V 2 bases short and J 4 bases short, with 17 bases between. DNA for the CDR3: TGTGCCAGCAGTTACCAGGGGACTCAATGGGGCACCGGGGAGCTGTTTTTT. Its translation is CASSYQGTQWGTGELFF.

This clonotype occurred many times. The chain recombines TRBV30 with TRBJ2-1; TRBD2 aligns across 10 bases. There are 15 residues in the CDR3. CDR1 and CDR2 (germline): GTSNPN, SVGIG (reference sequence). The junction had 4 bases not matched to a gene; V was cut back by 1 base and J by 4 bases. This chain's CDR3 is CAWSGLAGGYNEQFF. In DNA form, the CDR3 reads TGTGCCTGGAGTGGATTAGCGGGAGGTTACAATGAGCAGTTCTTC.

This clonotype was observed a few times. The rearrangement uses TRBV20-1 and TRBJ1-3; D is unclear. Trimming stripped 3 bases from V and 15 bases from J, with 12 bases between. The CDR3 extends over 10 amino acids. Germline V CDR1 and CDR2: DFQATT, SNEGSKA (reference sequence). For the CDR3, the DNA is TGCAGTGCTAGGGTTACGAAGGGATATTTT. This sequence encodes CSARVTKGYF.

This clonotype was found many times. This chain joins TRBV5-5 and TRBJ2-4; D might be TRBD2 (7 bases). Trimming left V 0 bases short and J 6 bases short, with 13 bases between. The germline CDR1 and CDR2 sequences are SGHKS and YYEKEE (reference sequence). This CDR3 region has 15 residues. The CDR3 nucleotides are TGTGCCAGCAGCTTGGGCGGGGGCCCCTTAAACATTCAGTACTTC. Translation: CASSLGGGPLNIQYF.

This clonotype has a count of ten or more. This chain connects TRBV5-1 to TRBJ2-3; 7 bases are a match to TRBD2. The CDR3 is made up of 13 amino acids. V lost 6 bases and J lost 0; bases outside the gene matches: 1. Germline lookup yields CDR1 SGHRS and CDR2 YFSETQ. This CDR3 is CASIGGSTDTQYF. DNA of the CDR3: TGCGCCAGCATCGGGGGGAGCACAGATACGCAGTATTTT.

In this sample, this clonotype turned up many times. The chain has TRBV18 and TRBJ1-6; D not resolved. CDR1 is KGHSH and CDR2 is LQKENI in the germline V gene. The V end was cut by 4 bases, the J end by 0 bases, with 10 bases between. CDR3 size: 16 residues. This CDR3 is CASSLAASSYNSPLHF. CDR3 DNA: TGTGCCAGCTCACTGGCGGCTAGCTCCTATAATTCACCCCTCCACTTT.

A note on this clonotype: This sequence may be a read error, since a much larger clone differs from it by one base. In nucleotides, the CDR3 is TGTGCCAGCAGCCAAGGATCGGGGCTCGGCTACACCTTC. The encoded protein is CASSQGSGLGYTF. The chain uses TRBV3-1 and TRBJ1-2; weak D call: TRBD1 (5 bases). CDR3 length: 13 residues. CDR1 is LGHDT, CDR2 YNNKEL, per germline (reference sequence). V lost 1 base and J lost 8, with 11 bases in between.

This clonotype came up many times. V and J are TRBV6-1 and TRBJ1-1; the D is unclear. There are 14 residues in the CDR3. The ends were cut back, 4 bases at V and 1 base at J, with 10 bases in the middle. Germline V gene lookup returns CDR1 MNHNS and CDR2 SASEGT. The CDR3 sequence is CASSGFSGNTEAFF. The CDR3, as DNA: TGTGCCAGCAGTGGATTCTCGGGGAACACTGAAGCTTTCTTT.

This clonotype has more than one count but fewer than ten. The genes are TRBV5-6 and TRBJ2-1; D is unclear. Germline CDR1 and CDR2: SGHDT and YYEEEE. Trimming took 4 bases from V and 3 from J, leaving 14 bases between them. The CDR3 has 15 amino acids. For the CDR3, the DNA is TGTGCCAGCAGCAGCCCTGGGCGGAACTACAATGAGCAGTTCTTC. The encoded protein is CASSSPGRNYNEQFF.

With regard to this clonotype: This may arise from a read error, as a much more abundant clone is one base away. The chain recombines TRBV20-1 with TRBJ1-1; 9 nucleotides line up with TRBD1. CDR1 is DFQATT, CDR2 SNEGSKA, per germline (reference sequence). This CDR3 is 14 amino acids long. CDR3 bases: TGCAGTGCTAGACCACAGGGGGCCAACACTGAAACTTTCTTT. This translates into CSARPQGANTETFF.

This clonotype occurred many times. J is TRBJ2-7 and V is TRBV28; possibly TRBD1 for D (6 bases). Germline loops: CDR1 MDHEN, CDR2 SYDVKM. The CDR3 sequence is 13 residues long. Trimming stripped 4 bases from V and 2 bases from J, with 9 bases between. The CDR3 spells CASSSTGPYEQYF. The CDR3 region has the DNA TGTGCCAGCAGTTCGACAGGACCCTACGAGCAGTACTTC.

In this sample, this clonotype turned up many times. This chain joins TRBV2 and TRBJ2-3; possibly TRBD1 or TRBD2 for D (6 bases each). Germline V gene lookup returns CDR1 SNHLY and CDR2 FYNNEI. V was pared by 8 bases and J by 1 base, with 16 bases between. The CDR3 runs to 15 residues. The DNA of the CDR3 is TGTGCCAGCTCGTGGGGGGCCTCGGGCACAGATACGCAGTATTTT. It codes for CASSWGASGTDTQYF.